This TCR beta chain was captured in a study of blood T cells in healthy people across ages. Germline assignment: CDR1 DFQATT and CDR2 SNEGSKA (reference sequence). The CDR3 spans 13 residues. Trimming took 5 bases from V and 8 from J; bases not matched to a gene: 11. Primed by a sample-barcoded 5' primer and a J-beta primer mix, a second PCR proceeded for 7 to 11 cycles. One entry per CDR3 protein, called by TCRdb with MiXCR from the 5' RACE reads. The repertoire includes 1.5 million to 2 million distinct CDR3 sequences, roughly 30% of them detected once, and about 11% sits in the top ten. Study-level points and caveats: Age showed a roughly linear inverse relationship with TCR beta diversity per million T cells.

About this clonotype: Its antigen is unidentified.

Sample: blood. The rearrangement uses TRBV20-1 and TRBJ1-1, with 7 bases matching TRBD1. This clonotype was sampled from a woman in her twenties or thirties in good health. The CDR3 region has the DNA TGCAGTGCTGCCACGACAGGGAAGTCCGAAGCTTTCTTT. It is translated as CSAATTGKSEAFF.